The 5 T cell receptor beta chains below come from one sample, sequenced in a study of T-cell memory formation after mild COVID-19 (dated by TCRdb to about 2021). The library was generated by 5' RACE. Sequencing used an Illumina NovaSeq 6000. TCRdb took the public reads, trimmed them with fastp at Q25, ran MiXCR for clone calling and kept in-frame beta chains. Rows are combined by CDR3 protein, so each entry shows the most common genes and DNA. The table for this sample lists roughly 620,000 distinct CDR3 sequences; over 15% of them were counted only once. The ten biggest clones cover 12% of the sample. Sequenced input: PBMCs or a T cell subset sorted from them (not recorded which). The receptors stem from an adult woman who had mild COVID-19 (a few samples of this study predate the infection). The sample titles of this study are shuffled in the database, so cell type and time point are left out; the donor was told from shared clones.

The chain employs TRBV5-1 and TRBJ2-7; tentatively, D is TRBD1 or TRBD2 (5 bases each). Germline lookup yields CDR1 SGHRS and CDR2 YFSETQ. Trimming shortened V by 4 bases and J by 3 bases, and 14 bases separated the two germline ends. The CDR3 consists of 14 residues. The CDR3 here is CASSGGKVYYEQYF. The DNA for the CDR3 is TGCGCCAGCAGCGGGGGTAAGGTCTACTACGAGCAGTACTTC.

This clonotype has only a few counts. V is TRBV24-1 and J is TRBJ2-1; a weak D match, TRBD2 (6 bases). Trimming cost V 4 bases and J 7 bases, with 16 bases left between them. Germline CDR1 KGHDR, CDR2 SFDVKD. The CDR3 covers 15 residues. The CDR3 sequence is CATSDPGGVGNEQFF. In nucleotides, the CDR3 is TGTGCCACCAGTGACCCCGGGGGAGTGGGGAATGAGCAGTTCTTC.

This clonotype has a handful of counts. This chain joins TRBV27 and TRBJ2-7, with 7 bases aligning to TRBD1. With V trimmed by 7 bases and J by 0 bases, 6 bases remained unmatched. The CDR3 runs to 14 residues. The V gene's germline CDR1 is MNHEY and CDR2 SMNVEV (reference sequence). The CDR3 is CASKGTESSYEQYF. CDR3 in DNA: TGTGCCAGCAAGGGGACAGAGAGCTCCTACGAGCAGTACTTC.

The chain joins TRBV12-3 or TRBV12-4 to TRBJ1-3, with D perhaps TRBD1 (5 bases). This CDR3 is built from 13 residues. The ends were cut back, 9 bases at V and 0 bases at J, with 9 bases in the middle. For the CDR3, the DNA is TGTGCCAGTGACAGTGACTCTGGAAACACCATATATTTT. It yields the protein CASDSDSGNTIYF.

In its sample, this clonotype was seen a few times. The chain employs TRBV4-2 and TRBJ2-2; D not certain. This CDR3 has 15 amino acids. The germline CDR1 and CDR2 sequences are LGHNA and YNFKEQ. With 0 bases removed from V and 4 bases from J, the gap between germline ends came to 9 bases. The CDR3 region has the DNA TGTGCCAGCAGCCAAGATAAAGCAATCACCGGGGAGCTGTTTTTT. Its protein is CASSQDKAITGELFF.